This T cell receptor beta chain was sequenced in a study of T-cell memory formation after mild COVID-19. TCRdb redid the calling of the 5' RACE reads with MiXCR, one entry per CDR3 protein. The sample lists 150,000 or so distinct CDR3 sequences, approximately 25% occurring once. Germline CDR1 SQVTM, CDR2 ANQGSEA. V shed 7 bases, J shed 7 bases, and the junction held 11 bases outside the gene matches. The CDR3 is 13 residues long. The V call is TRBV29-1, the J call TRBJ1-1, with 8 bases matching TRBD1. Sequenced sample: PBMCs or a T cell subset sorted from them (not recorded which). The TCR comes from an adult woman who had mild COVID-19 (a few samples of this study predate the infection). Cell type and time point are not known. The CDR3, as DNA: TGCAGCGGACTTGGGACAGGCGGCCGTGAAGCTTTCTTT. Its translation is CSGLGTGGREAFF. The whole variable domain, remainder taken from reference TRBV29-1 and TRBJ1-1, is SAVISQKPSRDICQRGTSLTIQCQVDSQVTMMFWYRQQPGQSLTLIATANQGSEATYESGFVIDKFPISRPNLTFSTLTVSNMSPEDSSIYLCSGLGTGGREAFFGQGTRLTVV.